This T cell receptor beta chain was obtained from a study of blood T cell repertoires in COVID-19. Across the study: Specimens from acute and convalescent COVID-19 originated in the United States, Italy and Spain. PBMCs, B-cell-depleted T cells, or T cells were the source of the cDNA or gDNA that made up the material.

Generated by immunoSEQ multiplex PCR, the TCRdb table keeps only in-frame clones and is missing some. The data show about 42,000 clones, 80% to 90% seen once. The germline CDR1 and CDR2 sequences are LGHDT and YNNKEL (reference sequence). V lost 1 base and J lost 10; bases outside the gene matches: 11. CDR3 length: 15 residues. This receptor was obtained from a man aged 25-45 years with active or convalescent COVID-19. The specimen sequenced was peripheral blood. This chain joins TRBV3-1 (or the pseudogene TRBV3-2) and TRBJ1-1, with TRBD1 matching over 8 bases. The CDR3 sequence is CASSQVIDRGGGAFF. As DNA, the CDR3 is TGTGCCAGCAGCCAAGTAATCGACAGGGGAGGTGGAGCTTTCTTT.